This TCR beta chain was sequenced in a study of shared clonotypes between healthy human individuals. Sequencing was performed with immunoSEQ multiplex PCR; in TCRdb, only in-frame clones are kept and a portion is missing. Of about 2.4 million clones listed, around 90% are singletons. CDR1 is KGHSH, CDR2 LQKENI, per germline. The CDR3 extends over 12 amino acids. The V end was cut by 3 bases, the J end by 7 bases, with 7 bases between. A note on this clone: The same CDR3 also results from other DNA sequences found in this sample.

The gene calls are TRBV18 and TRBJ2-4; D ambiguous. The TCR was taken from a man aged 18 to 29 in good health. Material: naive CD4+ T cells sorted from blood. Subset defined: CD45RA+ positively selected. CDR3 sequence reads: CASSPDRNIQYF. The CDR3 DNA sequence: TGTGCCAGCTCACCCGACCGGAACATTCAGTACTTC.